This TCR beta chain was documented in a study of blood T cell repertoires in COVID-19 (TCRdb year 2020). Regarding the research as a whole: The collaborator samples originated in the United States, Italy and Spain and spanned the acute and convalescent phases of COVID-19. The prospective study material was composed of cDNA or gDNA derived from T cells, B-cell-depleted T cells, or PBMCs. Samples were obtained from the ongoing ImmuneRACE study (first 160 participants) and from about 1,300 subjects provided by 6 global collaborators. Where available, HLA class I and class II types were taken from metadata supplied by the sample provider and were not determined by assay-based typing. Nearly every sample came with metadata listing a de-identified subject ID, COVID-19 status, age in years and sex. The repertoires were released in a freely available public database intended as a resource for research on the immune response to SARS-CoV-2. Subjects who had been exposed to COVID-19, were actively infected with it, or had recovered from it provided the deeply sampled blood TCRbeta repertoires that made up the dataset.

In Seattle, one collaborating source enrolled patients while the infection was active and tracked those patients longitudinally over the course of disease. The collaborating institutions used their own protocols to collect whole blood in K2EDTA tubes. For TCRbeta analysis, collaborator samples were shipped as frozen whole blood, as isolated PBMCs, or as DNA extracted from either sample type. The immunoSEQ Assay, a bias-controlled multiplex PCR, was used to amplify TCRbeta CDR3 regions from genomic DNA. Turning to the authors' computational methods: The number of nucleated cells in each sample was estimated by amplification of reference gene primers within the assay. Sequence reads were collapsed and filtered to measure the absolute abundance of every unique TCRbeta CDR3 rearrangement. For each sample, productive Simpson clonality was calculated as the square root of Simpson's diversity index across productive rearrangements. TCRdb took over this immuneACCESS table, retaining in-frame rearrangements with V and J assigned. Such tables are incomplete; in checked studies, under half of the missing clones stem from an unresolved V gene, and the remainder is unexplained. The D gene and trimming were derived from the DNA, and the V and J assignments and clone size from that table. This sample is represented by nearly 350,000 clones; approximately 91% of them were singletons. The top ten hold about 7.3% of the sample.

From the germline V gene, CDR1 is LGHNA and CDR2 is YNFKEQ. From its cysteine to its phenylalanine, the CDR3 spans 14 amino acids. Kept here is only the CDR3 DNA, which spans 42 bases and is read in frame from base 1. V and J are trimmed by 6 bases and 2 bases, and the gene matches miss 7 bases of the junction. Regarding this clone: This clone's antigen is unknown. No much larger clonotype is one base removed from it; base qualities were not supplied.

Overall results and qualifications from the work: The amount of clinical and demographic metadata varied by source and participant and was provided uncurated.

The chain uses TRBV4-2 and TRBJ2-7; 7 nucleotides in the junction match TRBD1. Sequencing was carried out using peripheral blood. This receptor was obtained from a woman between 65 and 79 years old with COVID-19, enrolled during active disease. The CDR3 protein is CASSPDRDTYEQYF. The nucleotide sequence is TGTGCCAGCAGTCCTGACAGGGATACCTACGAGCAGTACTTC.